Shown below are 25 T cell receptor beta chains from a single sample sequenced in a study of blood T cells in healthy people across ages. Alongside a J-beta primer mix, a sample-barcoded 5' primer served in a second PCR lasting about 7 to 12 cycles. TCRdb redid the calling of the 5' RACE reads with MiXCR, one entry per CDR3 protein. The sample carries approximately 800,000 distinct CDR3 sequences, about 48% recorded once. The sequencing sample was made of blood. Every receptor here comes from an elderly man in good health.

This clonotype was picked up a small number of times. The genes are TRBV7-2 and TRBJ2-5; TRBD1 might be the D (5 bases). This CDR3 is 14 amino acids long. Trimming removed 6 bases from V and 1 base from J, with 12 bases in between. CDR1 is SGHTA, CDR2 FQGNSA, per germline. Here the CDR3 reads CASSFRQLQETQYF. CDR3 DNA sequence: TGTGCCAGCAGTTTTCGACAGCTCCAAGAGACCCAGTACTTC.

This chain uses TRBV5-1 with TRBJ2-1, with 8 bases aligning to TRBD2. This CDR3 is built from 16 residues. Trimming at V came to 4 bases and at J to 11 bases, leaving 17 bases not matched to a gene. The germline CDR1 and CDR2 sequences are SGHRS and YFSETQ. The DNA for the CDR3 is TGCGCCAGCAGCCCCGCCGGGGGGGACGATCGGGAGAAGCAGTTCTTC. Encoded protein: CASSPAGGDDREKQFF.

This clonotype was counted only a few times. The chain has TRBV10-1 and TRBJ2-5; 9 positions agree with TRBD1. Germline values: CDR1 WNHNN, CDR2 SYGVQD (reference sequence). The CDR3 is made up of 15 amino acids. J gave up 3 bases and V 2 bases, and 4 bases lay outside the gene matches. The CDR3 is CASSEADRGEETQYF. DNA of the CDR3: TGCGCCAGCAGTGAGGCAGACAGGGGGGAAGAGACCCAGTACTTC.

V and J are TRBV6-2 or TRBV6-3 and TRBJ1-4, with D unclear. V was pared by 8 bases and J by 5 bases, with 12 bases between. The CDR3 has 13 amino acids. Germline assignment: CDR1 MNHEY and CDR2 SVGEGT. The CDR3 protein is CASVQDYNEKLFF. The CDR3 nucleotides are TGTGCCAGCGTTCAGGACTACAATGAAAAACTGTTTTTT.

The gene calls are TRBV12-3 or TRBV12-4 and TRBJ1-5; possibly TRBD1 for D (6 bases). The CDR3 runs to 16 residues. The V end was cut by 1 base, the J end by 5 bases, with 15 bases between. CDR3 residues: CASSLEFGGPHQPQHF. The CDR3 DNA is TGTGCCAGCAGTTTAGAGTTCGGGGGCCCCCATCAGCCCCAGCATTTT.

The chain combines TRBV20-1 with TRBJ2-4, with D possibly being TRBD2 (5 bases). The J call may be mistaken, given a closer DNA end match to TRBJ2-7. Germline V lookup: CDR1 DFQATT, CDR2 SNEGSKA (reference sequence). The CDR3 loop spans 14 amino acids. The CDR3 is CSARDRTGLYEQYF. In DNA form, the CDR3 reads TGCAGTGCTAGAGATAGGACCGGACTTTACGAGCAGTACTTC.

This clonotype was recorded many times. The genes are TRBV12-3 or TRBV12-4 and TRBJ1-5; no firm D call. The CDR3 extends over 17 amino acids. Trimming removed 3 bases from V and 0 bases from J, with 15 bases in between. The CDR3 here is CASSLVGGFYSNQPQHF. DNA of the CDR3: TGTGCCAGCAGTTTGGTCGGAGGGTTTTATAGCAATCAGCCCCAGCATTTT.

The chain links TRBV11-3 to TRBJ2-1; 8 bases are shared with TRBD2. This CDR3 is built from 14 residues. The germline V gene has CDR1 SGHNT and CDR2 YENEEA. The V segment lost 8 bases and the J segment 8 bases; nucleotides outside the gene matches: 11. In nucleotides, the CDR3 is TGTGCCAGCGGGCGAAGCGGGAGTATTGATGAGCAGTTCTTC. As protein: CASGRSGSIDEQFF.

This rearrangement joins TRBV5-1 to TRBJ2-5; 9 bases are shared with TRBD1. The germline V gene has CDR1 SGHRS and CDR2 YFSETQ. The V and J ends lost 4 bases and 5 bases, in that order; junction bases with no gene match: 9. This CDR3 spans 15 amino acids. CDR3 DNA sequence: TGCGCCAGCAGCGTCGGGACAGGGACTAAGGAGACCCAGTACTTC. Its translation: CASSVGTGTKETQYF.

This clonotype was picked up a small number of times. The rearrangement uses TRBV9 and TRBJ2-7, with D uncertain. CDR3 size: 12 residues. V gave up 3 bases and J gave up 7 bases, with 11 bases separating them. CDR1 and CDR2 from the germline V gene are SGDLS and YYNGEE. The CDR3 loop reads CASSGTHNEQYF. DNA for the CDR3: TGTGCCAGCAGCGGGACCCACAATGAGCAGTACTTC. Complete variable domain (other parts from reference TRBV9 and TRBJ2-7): DSGVTQTPKHLITATGQRVTLRCSPRSGDLSVYWYQQSLDQGLQFLIQYYNGEERAKGNILERFSAQQFPDLHSELNLSSLELGDSALYFCASSGTHNEQYFGPGTRLTVT.

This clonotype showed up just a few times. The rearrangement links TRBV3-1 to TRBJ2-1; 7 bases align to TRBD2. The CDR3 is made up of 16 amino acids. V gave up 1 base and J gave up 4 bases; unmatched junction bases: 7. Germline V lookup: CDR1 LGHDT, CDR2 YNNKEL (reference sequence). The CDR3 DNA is TGTGCCAGCAGCCAAGTTAGGCCTAGCGGATACAATGAGCAGTTCTTC. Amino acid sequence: CASSQVRPSGYNEQFF.

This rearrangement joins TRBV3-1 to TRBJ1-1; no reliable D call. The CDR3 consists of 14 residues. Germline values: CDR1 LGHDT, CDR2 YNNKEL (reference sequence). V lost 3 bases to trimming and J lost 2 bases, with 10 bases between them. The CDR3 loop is CASSQDPGNTEAFF. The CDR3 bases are TGTGCCAGCAGCCAGGATCCCGGCAACACTGAAGCTTTCTTT.

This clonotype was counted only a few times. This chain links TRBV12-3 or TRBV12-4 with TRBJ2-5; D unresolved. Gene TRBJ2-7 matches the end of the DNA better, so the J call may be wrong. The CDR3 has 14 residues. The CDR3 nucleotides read TGTGCCAGCAGCCCCCGAGGCCGCCCCGGCGAGCAGTACTTC. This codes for CASSPRGRPGEQYF.

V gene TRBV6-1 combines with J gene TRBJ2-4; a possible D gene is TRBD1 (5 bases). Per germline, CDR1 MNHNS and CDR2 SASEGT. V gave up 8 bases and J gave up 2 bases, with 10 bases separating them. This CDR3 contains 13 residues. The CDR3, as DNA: TGTGCCAGCCAAGACAGACCCAAAAACATTCAGTACTTC. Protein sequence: CASQDRPKNIQYF.

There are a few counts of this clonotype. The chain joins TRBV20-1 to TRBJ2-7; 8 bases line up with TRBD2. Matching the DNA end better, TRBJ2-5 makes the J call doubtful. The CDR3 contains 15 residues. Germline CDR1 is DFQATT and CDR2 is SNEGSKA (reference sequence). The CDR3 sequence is CSASPREGLQETQYF. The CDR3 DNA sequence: TGCAGTGCTAGTCCCCGGGAGGGCCTTCAAGAGACCCAGTACTTC.

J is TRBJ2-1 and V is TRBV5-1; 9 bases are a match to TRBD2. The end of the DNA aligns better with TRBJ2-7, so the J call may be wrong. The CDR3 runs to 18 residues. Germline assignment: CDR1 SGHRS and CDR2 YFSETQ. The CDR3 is CASSPEASGTGSYNEQYF. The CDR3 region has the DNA TGCGCCAGCAGCCCGGAGGCTAGCGGGACGGGCTCCTACAATGAGCAGTACTTC.

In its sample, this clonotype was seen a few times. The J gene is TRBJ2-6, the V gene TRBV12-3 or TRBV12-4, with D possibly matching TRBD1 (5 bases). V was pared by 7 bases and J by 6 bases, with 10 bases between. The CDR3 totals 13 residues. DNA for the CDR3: TGTGCCAGCACCACAGGTGTGGCCAACGTCCTGACTTTC. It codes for CASTTGVANVLTF.

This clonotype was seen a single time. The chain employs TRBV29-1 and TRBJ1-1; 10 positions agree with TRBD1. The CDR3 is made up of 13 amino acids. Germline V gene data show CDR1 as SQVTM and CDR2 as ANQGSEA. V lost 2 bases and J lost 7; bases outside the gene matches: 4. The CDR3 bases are TGCAGCGTTGAAAGGACAGGGGGTCGTGAAGCTTTCTTT. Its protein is CSVERTGGREAFF.

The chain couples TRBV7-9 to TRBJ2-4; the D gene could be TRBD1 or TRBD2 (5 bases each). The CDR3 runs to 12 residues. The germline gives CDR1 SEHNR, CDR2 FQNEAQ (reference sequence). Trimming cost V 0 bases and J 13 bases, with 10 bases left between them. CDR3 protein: CASSLAVGDQYF. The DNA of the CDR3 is TGTGCCAGCAGCTTAGCGGTTGGGGACCAGTACTTC.

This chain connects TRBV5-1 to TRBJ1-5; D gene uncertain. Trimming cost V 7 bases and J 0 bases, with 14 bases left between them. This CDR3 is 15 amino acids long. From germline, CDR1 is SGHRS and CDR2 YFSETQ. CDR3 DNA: TGCGCCAGCGTTAACAAGGCTTATAGCAATCAGCCCCAGCATTTT. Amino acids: CASVNKAYSNQPQHF.

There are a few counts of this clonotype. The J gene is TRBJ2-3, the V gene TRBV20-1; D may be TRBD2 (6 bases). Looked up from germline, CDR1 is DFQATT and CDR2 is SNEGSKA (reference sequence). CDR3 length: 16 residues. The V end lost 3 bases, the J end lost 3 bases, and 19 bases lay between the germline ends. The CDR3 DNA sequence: TGCAGTGCTAGGTGGGGTCCGGGAGCTAGTACAGATACGCAGTATTTT. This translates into CSARWGPGASTDTQYF.

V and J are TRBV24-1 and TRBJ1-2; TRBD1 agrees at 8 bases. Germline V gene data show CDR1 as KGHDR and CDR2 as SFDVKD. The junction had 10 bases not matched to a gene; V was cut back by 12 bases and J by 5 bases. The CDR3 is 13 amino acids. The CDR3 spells CAASRGREYGYTF. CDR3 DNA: TGTGCCGCATCCAGGGGGCGAGAATATGGCTACACCTTC.

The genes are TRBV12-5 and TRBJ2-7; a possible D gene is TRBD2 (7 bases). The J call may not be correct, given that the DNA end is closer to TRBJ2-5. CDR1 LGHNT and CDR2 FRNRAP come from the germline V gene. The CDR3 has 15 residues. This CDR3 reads CASGLVRGGRETQYF. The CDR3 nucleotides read TGTGCTAGTGGTTTGGTAAGGGGGGGTCGAGAGACCCAGTACTTC.

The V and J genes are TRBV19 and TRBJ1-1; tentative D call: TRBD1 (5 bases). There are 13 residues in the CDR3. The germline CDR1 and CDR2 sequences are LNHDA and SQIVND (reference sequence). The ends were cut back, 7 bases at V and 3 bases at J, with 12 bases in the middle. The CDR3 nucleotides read TGTGCCAGTATCAAGTGGGGGGACACTGAAGCTTTCTTT. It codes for CASIKWGDTEAFF. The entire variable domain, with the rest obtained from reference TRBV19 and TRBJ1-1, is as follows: DGGITQSPKYLFRKEGQNVTLSCEQNLNHDAMYWYRQDPGQGLRLIYYSQIVNDFQKGDIAEGYSVSREKKESFPLTVTSAQKNPTAFYLCASIKWGDTEAFFGQGTRLTVV.

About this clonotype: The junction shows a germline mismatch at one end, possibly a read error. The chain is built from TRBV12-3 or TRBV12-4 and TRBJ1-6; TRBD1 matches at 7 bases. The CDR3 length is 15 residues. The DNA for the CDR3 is TGTGCCAGCAGTTTAGAGACAGGGCCGGATCCACCCCCCCACTTT. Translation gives CASSLETGPDPPPHF.